This entry features one T cell receptor beta chain sequence. In the original analysis: For nucleated cells, counts were estimated from reference gene primer amplification. Sequencing used immunoSEQ multiplex PCR; TCRdb keeps in-frame clones, though not all of them. V, J and clone size reflect that table, while D and trimming were determined from the DNA. The top ten clones hold roughly 1.4% of a sample with 430,000 or so clones, about 88% of them seen once. This sample is part of a study of blood T cell repertoires in COVID-19. About the study: There were acute and convalescent COVID-19 samples, and they came from the United States, Italy and Spain. PBMCs, B-cell-depleted T cells, or T cells provided the cDNA or gDNA that made up the material.

Those designated as exposed participants met a COVID-19 case within 2 weeks before study entry. CDR1 is SGHRS and CDR2 is YFSETQ in the germline V gene. The CDR3 runs to 15 residues. Deletions cut 4 bases from V and 1 base from J, with 14 bases between. This receptor was taken from a woman aged 18-29 years who had been exposed to COVID-19. V usage is TRBV5-1 and J usage is TRBJ1-1; D is possibly TRBD1 (6 bases). Sequencing was carried out using PBMCs or T cells enriched from blood (not recorded which). The CDR3 nucleotides are TGCGCCAGCAGCCGCCCGGGACATCCGAACACTGAAGCTTTCTTT. This translates into CASSRPGHPNTEAFF. The full variable domain, in which reference TRBV5-1 and TRBJ1-1 provide the parts outside the CDR3, is KAGVTQTPRYLIKTRGQQVTLSCSPISGHRSVSWYQQTPGQGLQFLFEYFSETQRNKGNFPGRFSGRQFSNSRSEMNVSTLELGDSALYLCASSRPGHPNTEAFFGQGTRLTVV.